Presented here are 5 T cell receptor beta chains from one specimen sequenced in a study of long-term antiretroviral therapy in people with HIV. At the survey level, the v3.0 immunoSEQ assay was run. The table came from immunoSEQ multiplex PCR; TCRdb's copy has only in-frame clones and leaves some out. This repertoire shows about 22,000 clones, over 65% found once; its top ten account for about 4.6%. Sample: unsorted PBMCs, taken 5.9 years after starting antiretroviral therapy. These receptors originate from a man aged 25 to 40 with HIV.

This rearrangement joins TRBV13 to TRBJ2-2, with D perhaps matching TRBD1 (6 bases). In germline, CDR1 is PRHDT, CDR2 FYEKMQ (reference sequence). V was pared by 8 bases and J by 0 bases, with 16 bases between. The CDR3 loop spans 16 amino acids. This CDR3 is CASSQRGTSNTGELFF. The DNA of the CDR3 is TGTGCCAGCTCTCAAAGGGGGACGTCGAACACCGGGGAGCTGTTTTTT.

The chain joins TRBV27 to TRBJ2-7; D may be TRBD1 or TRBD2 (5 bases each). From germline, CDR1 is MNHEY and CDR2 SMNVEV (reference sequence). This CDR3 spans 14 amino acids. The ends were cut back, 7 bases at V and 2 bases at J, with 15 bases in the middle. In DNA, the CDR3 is TGTGCCAGCAAACCGGGTGGGGGTCCCTACGAGCAGTACTTC. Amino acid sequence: CASKPGGGPYEQYF.

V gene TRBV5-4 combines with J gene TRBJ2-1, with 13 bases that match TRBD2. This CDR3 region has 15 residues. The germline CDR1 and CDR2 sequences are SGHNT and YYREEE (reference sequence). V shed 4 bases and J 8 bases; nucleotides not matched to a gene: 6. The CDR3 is CASSGGTSGVYEQFF. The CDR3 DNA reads TGTGCCAGCAGCGGGGGGACTAGCGGGGTTTATGAGCAGTTCTTC.

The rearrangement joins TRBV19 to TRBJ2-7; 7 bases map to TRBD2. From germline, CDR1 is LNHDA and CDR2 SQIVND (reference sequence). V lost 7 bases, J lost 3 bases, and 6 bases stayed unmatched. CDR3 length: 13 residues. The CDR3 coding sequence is TGTGCCAGTAACTCTGCTAGCGGCTACGAGCAGTACTTC. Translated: CASNSASGYEQYF.

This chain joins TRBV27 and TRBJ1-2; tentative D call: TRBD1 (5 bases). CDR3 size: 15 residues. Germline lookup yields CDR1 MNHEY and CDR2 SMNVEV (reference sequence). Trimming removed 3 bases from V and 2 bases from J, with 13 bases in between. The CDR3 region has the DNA TGTGCCAGCAGTTTGGGATTAGACAGAAACTATGGCTACACCTTC. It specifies CASSLGLDRNYGYTF.